The 18 T cell receptor beta chains reported below all come from one sample, sequenced in a study of memory CD8 T cells in hepatitis C reinfection. Libraries were prepared by immunoSEQ multiplex PCR; TCRdb keeps only in-frame clonotypes and omits some of them. The data contain around 45,000 clones, roughly 88% of them singletons. Time point: peak reinfection, 3 to 8 weeks after reinfection detection. TCR sequencing was done directly ex vivo on sorted cells, without expansion in vitro. The sample taken for sequencing was naive CD8+ T cells sorted from blood. These receptors were obtained from a man younger than 35 with hepatitis C virus infection.

The genes are TRBV7-9 and TRBJ2-1, with 7 bases aligning to TRBD2. Trimming at V came to 0 bases and at J to 6 bases, leaving 5 bases not matched to a gene. The CDR3 has 15 amino acids. Germline CDR1 SEHNR, CDR2 FQNEAQ (reference sequence). DNA of the CDR3: TGTGCCAGCAGCTTAGCGGGACTATACAGCAATGAGCAGTTCTTC. Amino acid sequence: CASSLAGLYSNEQFF.

The chain couples TRBV2 to TRBJ2-2; TRBD1 agrees at 7 bases. Germline trimming cut 6 bases from V and 5 bases from J; bases unmatched to any gene: 9. The V gene's germline CDR1 is SNHLY and CDR2 FYNNEI. CDR3 length equals 15 residues. CDR3 sequence: CASRRPRQGTGELFF. DNA for the CDR3: TGTGCCAGCAGACGCCCACGACAGGGAACCGGGGAGCTGTTTTTT.

This rearrangement joins TRBV4-1 to TRBJ1-4; TRBD1 aligns across 9 bases. The CDR3 is 15 amino acids. Germline loops: CDR1 MGHRA, CDR2 YSYEKL. The junction had 5 bases not matched to a gene; V was cut back by 1 base and J by 8 bases. This CDR3 is CASSQVDRGEEKLFF. In nucleotides, the CDR3 is TGCGCCAGCAGCCAAGTAGACAGGGGGGAAGAAAAACTGTTTTTT.

V is TRBV19 and J is TRBJ2-7, with TRBD1 matching over 8 bases. Losses at the gene ends were 4 bases for V and 3 bases for J; bases not matched to a gene: 2. The CDR3 consists of 13 residues. The V gene's germline CDR1 is LNHDA and CDR2 SQIVND (reference sequence). CDR3 sequence reads: CASSTGTGYEQYF. CDR3 DNA: TGTGCCAGTAGTACCGGGACAGGCTACGAGCAGTACTTC.

This sequence joins TRBV5-1 and TRBJ2-5, with 16 bases lining up with TRBD2. The CDR3 extends over 17 amino acids. Trimming removed 4 bases from V and 4 bases from J; junction bases left unmatched: 7. Per the germline V gene, CDR1 is SGHRS and CDR2 is YFSETQ. CDR3 protein: CASSTGTSGGALETQYF. The DNA for the CDR3 is TGCGCCAGCAGCACAGGGACTAGCGGGGGGGCCCTAGAGACCCAGTACTTC.

The V gene is TRBV6-5, the J gene TRBJ2-5; D might be TRBD2 (5 bases). Matching the DNA end better, TRBJ2-7 makes the J call doubtful. This CDR3 is 14 amino acids long. Germline values: CDR1 MNHEY, CDR2 SVGAGI. The CDR3 here is CASSLGRVPYEQYF. The CDR3 region has the DNA TGTGCCAGCAGTTTAGGGCGGGTCCCCTACGAGCAGTACTTC.

The count of this clone is one. V is TRBV27 and J is TRBJ2-1; 7 bases map to TRBD1. This CDR3 region has 16 residues. Germline assignment: CDR1 MNHEY and CDR2 SMNVEV (reference sequence). The J segment lost 4 bases and the V segment lost 0 bases, leaving 6 bases of the junction unmatched. The CDR3 reads CASSLSIQGQYNEQFF. Written as DNA, the CDR3 is TGTGCCAGCAGTTTATCGATCCAGGGACAGTACAATGAGCAGTTCTTC.

This rearrangement joins TRBV13 to TRBJ2-1, with a weak D call TRBD1 (6 bases). The CDR3 contains 13 residues. Trimming left V 0 bases short and J 6 bases short, with 6 bases between. CDR1 is PRHDT, CDR2 FYEKMQ, per germline (reference sequence). CDR3 sequence (DNA): TGTGCCAGCAGCTTAGGACAGGGCAATGAGCAGTTCTTC. The encoded protein is CASSLGQGNEQFF. The full variable domain, rest sourced from reference TRBV13 and TRBJ2-1, is AAGVIQSPRHLIKEKRETATLKCYPIPRHDTVYWYQQGPGQDPQFLISFYEKMQSDKGSIPDRFSAQQFSDYHSELNMSSLELGDSALYFCASSLGQGNEQFFGPGTRLTVL.

The rearrangement links TRBV2 to TRBJ2-7, with 16 bases fitting TRBD2. The CDR3 is 16 amino acids. From germline, CDR1 is SNHLY and CDR2 FYNNEI. V was pared by 3 bases and J by 5 bases, with 4 bases of the junction left unmatched. The CDR3 nucleotides are TGTGCCAGCAGTGAGGGGACTAGCGGGAGGGCCCACGAGCAGTACTTC. Translation gives CASSEGTSGRAHEQYF.

The chain joins TRBV5-1 to TRBJ2-7, with 14 bases fitting TRBD2. This CDR3 spans 16 amino acids. V shed 0 bases, J shed 7 bases, and the junction held 6 bases outside the gene matches. Per the germline V gene, CDR1 is SGHRS and CDR2 is YFSETQ. CDR3 nucleotides: TGCGCCAGCAGCTTGGCTCTGGGACTAGCGGGAGTTGAGCAGTACTTC. The encoded protein is CASSLALGLAGVEQYF. The full variable domain, completed using reference TRBV5-1 and TRBJ2-7, is KAGVTQTPRYLIKTRGQQVTLSCSPISGHRSVSWYQQTPGQGLQFLFEYFSETQRNKGNFPGRFSGRQFSNSRSEMNVSTLELGDSALYLCASSLALGLAGVEQYFGPGTRLTVT.

V usage is TRBV6-1 and J usage is TRBJ2-7; 10 bases line up with TRBD1. CDR3 length: 13 amino acids. V dropped 6 bases and J dropped 4; count of bases not matched to a gene: 3. CDR1 is MNHNS, CDR2 SASEGT, per germline. The CDR3 spells CASRGQGPYEQYF. DNA of the CDR3: TGTGCCAGCAGGGGACAGGGGCCATACGAGCAGTACTTC.

This chain uses TRBV10-3 with TRBJ1-2; 10 nucleotides align to TRBD1. V trimming: 4 bases; J trimming: 3 bases; junction bases outside the gene matches: 2. Germline assignment: CDR1 ENHRY and CDR2 SYGVKD. The CDR3 has 14 amino acids. CDR3 coding DNA: TGTGCCATCAGTGCAGGGACAGGGGACTATGGCTACACCTTC. Translating it yields CAISAGTGDYGYTF.

In nucleotides, the CDR3 is TGTGCCAGCAGTCCCGACAATACCTACGAGCAGTACGTC. This encodes CASSPDNTYEQYV. V and J are TRBV11-2 and TRBJ2-7; D unresolved. Germline values: CDR1 SGHAT, CDR2 FQNNGV. The CDR3 covers 13 residues. The V end lost 6 bases, the J end lost 2 bases, and 11 bases lay between the germline ends.

The CDR3: CASSSGTGSAEQFF. For the CDR3, the DNA is TGTGCCAGCAGCTCAGGGACAGGGAGTGCTGAGCAGTTCTTC. V and J are TRBV7-2 and TRBJ2-1, with 9 positions matching TRBD1. Germline assignment: CDR1 SGHTA and CDR2 FQGNSA. V lost 4 bases, J lost 9 bases, and 7 bases stayed unmatched. The CDR3 totals 14 residues.

The V call is TRBV9, the J call TRBJ2-7; TRBD2 agrees at 10 bases. This CDR3 is 16 amino acids long. V was clipped by 0 bases and J by 0 bases; unmatched bases: 3. Per germline, CDR1 SGDLS and CDR2 YYNGEE. The CDR3 loop reads CASSVAGTSASYEQYF. The CDR3 region has the DNA TGTGCCAGCAGCGTAGCCGGGACTAGCGCCTCCTACGAGCAGTACTTC. The variable domain in full, completed from reference TRBV9 and TRBJ2-7, reads DSGVTQTPKHLITATGQRVTLRCSPRSGDLSVYWYQQSLDQGLQFLIQYYNGEERAKGNILERFSAQQFPDLHSELNLSSLELGDSALYFCASSVAGTSASYEQYFGPGTRLTVT.

The chain couples TRBV6-5 to TRBJ2-7; tentatively, D is TRBD2 (6 bases). The CDR3 is made up of 15 amino acids. Germline CDR1 reads MNHEY; CDR2 reads SVGAGI. V lost 0 bases and J 4 bases, leaving 13 bases between the germline ends. The DNA of the CDR3 is TGTGCCAGCAGTTACTCGAACTCGGGGGAGTACGAGCAGTACGTC. It is translated as CASSYSNSGEYEQYV.

The chain carries TRBV9 and TRBJ1-4, with TRBD1 as a possible D gene (6 bases). The CDR3 consists of 13 residues. V shed 7 bases and J shed 5 bases, with 12 bases lying between them. Germline CDR1 SGDLS, CDR2 YYNGEE. CDR3 sequence: CASGGGNNEKLFF. DNA of the CDR3: TGTGCCAGCGGGGGGGGCAACAATGAAAAACTGTTTTTT.

The chain carries TRBV11-3 and TRBJ2-1, with TRBD1 identical over 9 bases. The V gene end was trimmed by 4 bases and the J gene end by 4 bases; junction bases not matched to a gene: 5. Germline-derived CDR1 and CDR2 are SGHNT and YENEEA. CDR3 length equals 15 residues. The CDR3 loop reads CASSSEGQGYNEQFF. CDR3 in DNA: TGTGCCAGCAGCTCTGAGGGACAGGGATACAATGAGCAGTTCTTC.